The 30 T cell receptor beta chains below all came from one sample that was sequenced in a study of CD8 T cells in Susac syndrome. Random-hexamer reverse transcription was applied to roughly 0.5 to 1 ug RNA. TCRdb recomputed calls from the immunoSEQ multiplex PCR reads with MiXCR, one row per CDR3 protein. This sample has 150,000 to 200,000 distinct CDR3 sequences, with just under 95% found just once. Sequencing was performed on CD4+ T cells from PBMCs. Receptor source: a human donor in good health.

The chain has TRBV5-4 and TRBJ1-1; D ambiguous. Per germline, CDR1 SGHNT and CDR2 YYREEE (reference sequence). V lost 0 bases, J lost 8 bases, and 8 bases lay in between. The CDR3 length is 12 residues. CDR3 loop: CASSLDTAEAFF. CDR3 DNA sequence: TGTGCCAGCAGCTTGGACACCGCCGAAGCTTTCTTT.

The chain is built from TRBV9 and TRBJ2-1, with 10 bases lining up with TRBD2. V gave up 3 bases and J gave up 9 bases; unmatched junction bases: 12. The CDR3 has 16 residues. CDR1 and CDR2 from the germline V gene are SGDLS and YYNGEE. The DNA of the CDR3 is TGTGCCAGCAGCGCCCTAGCGGGGGCCCTTACGGGTGAGCAGTTCTTC. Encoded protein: CASSALAGALTGEQFF.

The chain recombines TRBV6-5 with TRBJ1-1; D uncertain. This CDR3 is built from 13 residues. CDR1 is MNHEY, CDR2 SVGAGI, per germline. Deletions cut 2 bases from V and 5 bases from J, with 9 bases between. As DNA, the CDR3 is TGTGCCAGCAGTTACCTCAGGCTTACTGAAGCTTTCTTT. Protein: CASSYLRLTEAFF.

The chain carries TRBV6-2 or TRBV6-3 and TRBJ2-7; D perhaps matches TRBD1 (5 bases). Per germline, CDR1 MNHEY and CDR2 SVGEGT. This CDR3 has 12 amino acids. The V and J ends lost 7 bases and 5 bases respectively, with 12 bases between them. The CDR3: CASNPQGDEQYF. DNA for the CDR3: TGTGCCAGCAACCCGCAGGGTGACGAGCAGTACTTC.

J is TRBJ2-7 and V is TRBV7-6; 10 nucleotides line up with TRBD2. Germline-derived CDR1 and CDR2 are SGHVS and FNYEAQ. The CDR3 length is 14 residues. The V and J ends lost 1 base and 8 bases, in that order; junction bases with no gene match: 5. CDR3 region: CASSLGGSGGQQYF. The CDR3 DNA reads TGTGCCAGCAGCTTAGGGGGTAGCGGGGGGCAGCAGTACTTC. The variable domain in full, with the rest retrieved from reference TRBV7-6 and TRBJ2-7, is GAGVSQSPRYKVTKRGQDVALRCDPISGHVSLYWYRQALGQGPEFLTYFNYEAQQDKSGLPNDRFSAERPEGSISTLTIQRTEQRDSAMYRCASSLGGSGGQQYFGPGTRLTVT.

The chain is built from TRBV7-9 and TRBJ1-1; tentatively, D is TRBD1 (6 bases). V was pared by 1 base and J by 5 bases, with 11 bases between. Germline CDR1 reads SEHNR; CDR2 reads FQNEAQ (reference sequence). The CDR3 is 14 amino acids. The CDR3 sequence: CASSLGHRVTEAFF. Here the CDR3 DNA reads TGTGCCAGCAGCTTAGGCCACAGGGTTACTGAAGCTTTCTTT.

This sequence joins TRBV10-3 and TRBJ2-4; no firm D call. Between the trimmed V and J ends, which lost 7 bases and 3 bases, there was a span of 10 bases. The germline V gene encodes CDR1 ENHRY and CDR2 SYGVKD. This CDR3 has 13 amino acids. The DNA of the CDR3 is TGTGCCATCAAGGGATTGGGCAAAAACATTCAGTACTTC. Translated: CAIKGLGKNIQYF.

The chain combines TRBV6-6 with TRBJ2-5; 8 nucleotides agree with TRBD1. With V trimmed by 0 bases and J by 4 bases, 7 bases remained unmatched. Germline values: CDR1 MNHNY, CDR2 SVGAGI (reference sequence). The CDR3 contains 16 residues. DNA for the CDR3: TGTGCCAGCAGTTACTCCTCAGCCAGGGGGCGAGAGACCCAGTACTTC. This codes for CASSYSSARGRETQYF.

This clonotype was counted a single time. The CDR3 region has the DNA TGTGCCAGCAGCTCAGGATATGAGCAGTTCTTC. Translated, it gives CASSSGYEQFF. The chain couples TRBV6-4 to TRBJ2-1; D unresolved. The germline gives CDR1 MRHNA, CDR2 SNTAGT. This CDR3 has 11 residues. The V end lost 6 bases, the J end lost 8 bases, and 8 bases lay between the germline ends.

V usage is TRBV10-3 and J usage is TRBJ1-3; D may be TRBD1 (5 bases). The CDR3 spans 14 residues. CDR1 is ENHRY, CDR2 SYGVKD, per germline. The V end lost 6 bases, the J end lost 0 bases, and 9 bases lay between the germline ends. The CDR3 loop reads CAISGTSSGNTIYF. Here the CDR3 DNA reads TGTGCCATCAGCGGGACTTCCTCTGGAAACACCATATATTTT.

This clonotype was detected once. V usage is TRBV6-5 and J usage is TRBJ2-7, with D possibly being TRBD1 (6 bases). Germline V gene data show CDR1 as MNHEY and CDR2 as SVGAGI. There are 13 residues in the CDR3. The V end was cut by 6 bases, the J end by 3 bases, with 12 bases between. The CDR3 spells CASRRSRGYEQYF. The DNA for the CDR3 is TGTGCCAGCAGAAGGTCCAGGGGCTACGAGCAGTACTTC.

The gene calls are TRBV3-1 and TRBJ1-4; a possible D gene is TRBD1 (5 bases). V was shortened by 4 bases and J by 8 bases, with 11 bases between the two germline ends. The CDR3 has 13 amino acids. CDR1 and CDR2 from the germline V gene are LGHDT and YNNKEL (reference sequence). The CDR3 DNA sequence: TGTGCCAGCAGCCGCGGGACCTTGGAAAAACTGTTTTTT. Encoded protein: CASSRGTLEKLFF.

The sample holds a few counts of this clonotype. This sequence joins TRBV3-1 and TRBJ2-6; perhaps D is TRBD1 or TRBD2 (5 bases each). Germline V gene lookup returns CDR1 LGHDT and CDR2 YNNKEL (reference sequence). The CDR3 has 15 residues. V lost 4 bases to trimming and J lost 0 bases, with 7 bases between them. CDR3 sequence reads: CASSPGTSGANVLTF. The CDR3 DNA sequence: TGTGCCAGCAGCCCAGGGACCTCTGGGGCCAACGTCCTGACTTTC. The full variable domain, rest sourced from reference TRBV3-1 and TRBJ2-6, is DTAVSQTPKYLVTQMGNDKSIKCEQNLGHDTMYWYKQDSKKFLKIMFSYNNKELIINETVPNRFSPKSPDKAHLNLHINSLELGDSAVYFCASSPGTSGANVLTFGAGSRLTVL.

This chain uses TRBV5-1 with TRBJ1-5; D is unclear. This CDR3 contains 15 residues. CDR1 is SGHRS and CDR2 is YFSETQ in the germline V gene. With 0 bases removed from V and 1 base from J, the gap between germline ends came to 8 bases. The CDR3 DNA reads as TGCGCCAGCAGCTTGGCCCCGGGGAGCAATCAGCCCCAGCATTTT. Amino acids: CASSLAPGSNQPQHF.

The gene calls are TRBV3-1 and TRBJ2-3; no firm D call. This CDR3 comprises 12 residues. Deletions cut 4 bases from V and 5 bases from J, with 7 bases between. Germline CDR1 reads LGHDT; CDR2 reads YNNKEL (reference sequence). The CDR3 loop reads CASSPHQDTQYF. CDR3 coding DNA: TGTGCCAGCAGCCCCCACCAAGATACGCAGTATTTT.

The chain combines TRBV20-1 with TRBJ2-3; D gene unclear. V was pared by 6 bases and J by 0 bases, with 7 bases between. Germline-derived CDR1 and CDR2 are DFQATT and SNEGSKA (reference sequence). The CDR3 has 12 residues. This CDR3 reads CSAYRSTDTQYF. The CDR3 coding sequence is TGCAGTGCCTACAGAAGCACAGATACGCAGTATTTT.

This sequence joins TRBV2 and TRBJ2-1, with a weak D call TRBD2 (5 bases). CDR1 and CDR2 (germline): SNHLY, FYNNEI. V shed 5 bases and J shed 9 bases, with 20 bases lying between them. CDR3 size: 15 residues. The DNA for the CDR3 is TGTGCCAGCAGTCTCCGGACCGGGAACGGAGGTGAGCAGTTCTTC. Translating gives CASSLRTGNGGEQFF.

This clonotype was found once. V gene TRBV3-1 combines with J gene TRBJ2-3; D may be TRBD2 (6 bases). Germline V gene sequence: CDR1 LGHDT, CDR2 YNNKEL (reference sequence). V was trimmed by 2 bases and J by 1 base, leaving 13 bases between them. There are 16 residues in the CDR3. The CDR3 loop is CASSQHRDSGTDTQYF. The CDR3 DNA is TGTGCCAGCAGCCAACACCGGGACTCTGGCACAGATACGCAGTATTTT.

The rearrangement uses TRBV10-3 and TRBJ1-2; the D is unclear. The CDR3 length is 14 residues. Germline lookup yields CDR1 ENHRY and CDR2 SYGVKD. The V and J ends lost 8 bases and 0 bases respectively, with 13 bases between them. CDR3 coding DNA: TGTGCCATCGGGGAAAGGGAATCTAACTATGGCTACACCTTC. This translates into CAIGERESNYGYTF.

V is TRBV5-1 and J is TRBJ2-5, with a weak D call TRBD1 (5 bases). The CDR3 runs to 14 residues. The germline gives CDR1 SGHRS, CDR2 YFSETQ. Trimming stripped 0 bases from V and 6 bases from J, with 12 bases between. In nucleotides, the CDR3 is TGCGCCAGCAGCTTGGTCGGACAAGGAAAGACCCAGTACTTC. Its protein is CASSLVGQGKTQYF.

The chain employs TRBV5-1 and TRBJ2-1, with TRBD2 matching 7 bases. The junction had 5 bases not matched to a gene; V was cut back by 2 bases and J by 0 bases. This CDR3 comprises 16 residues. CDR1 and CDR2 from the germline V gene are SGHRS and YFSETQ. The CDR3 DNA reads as TGCGCCAGCAGCTTCCTGGGGGGGAGCTCCTACAATGAGCAGTTCTTC. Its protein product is CASSFLGGSSYNEQFF.

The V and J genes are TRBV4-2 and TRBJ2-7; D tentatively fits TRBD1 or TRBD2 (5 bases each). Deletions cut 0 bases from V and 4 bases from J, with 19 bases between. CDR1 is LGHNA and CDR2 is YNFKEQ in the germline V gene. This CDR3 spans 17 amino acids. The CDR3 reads CASSQDGAVPSKYEQYF. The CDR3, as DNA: TGTGCCAGCAGCCAAGACGGGGCTGTCCCTAGCAAATACGAGCAGTACTTC.

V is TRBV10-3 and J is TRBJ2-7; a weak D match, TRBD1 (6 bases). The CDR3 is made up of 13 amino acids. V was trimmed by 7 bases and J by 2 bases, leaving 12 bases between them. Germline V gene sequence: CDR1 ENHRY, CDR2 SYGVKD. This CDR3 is CAITRDITYEQYF. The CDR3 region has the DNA TGTGCCATCACCCGGGACATCACCTACGAGCAGTACTTC.

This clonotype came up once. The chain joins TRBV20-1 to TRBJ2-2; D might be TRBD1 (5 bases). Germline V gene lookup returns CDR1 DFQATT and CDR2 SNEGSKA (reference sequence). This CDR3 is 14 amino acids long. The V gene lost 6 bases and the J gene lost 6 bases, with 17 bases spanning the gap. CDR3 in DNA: TGCAGTGCCCGCTTTCAGGGTGCGGCCGGGGAGCTGTTTTTT. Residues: CSARFQGAAGELFF.

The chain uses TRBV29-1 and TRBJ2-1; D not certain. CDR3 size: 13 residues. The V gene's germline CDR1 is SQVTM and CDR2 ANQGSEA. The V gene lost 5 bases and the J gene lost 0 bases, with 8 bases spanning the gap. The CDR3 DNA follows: TGCAGCGTTCATCCCTTCTCCTACAATGAGCAGTTCTTC. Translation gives CSVHPFSYNEQFF.

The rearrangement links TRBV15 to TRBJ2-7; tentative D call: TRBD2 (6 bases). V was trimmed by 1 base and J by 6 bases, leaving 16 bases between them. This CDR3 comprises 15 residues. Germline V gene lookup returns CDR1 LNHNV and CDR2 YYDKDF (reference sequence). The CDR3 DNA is TGTGCCACCAGCAGAGGTGGAAGGGGAGGCGCCGAGCAGTACTTC. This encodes CATSRGGRGGAEQYF.

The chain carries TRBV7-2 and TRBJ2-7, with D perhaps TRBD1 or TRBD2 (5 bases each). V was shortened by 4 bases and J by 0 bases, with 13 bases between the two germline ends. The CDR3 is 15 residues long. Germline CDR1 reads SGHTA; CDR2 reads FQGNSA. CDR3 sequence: CASSSLGENSYEQYF. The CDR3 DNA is TGTGCCAGCAGCTCACTGGGGGAAAACTCCTACGAGCAGTACTTC. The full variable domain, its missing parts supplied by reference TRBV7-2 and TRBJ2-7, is GAGVSQSPSNKVTEKGKDVELRCDPISGHTALYWYRQSLGQGLEFLIYFQGNSAPDKSGLPSDRFSAERTGGSVSTLTIQRTQQEDSAVYLCASSSLGENSYEQYFGPGTRLTVT.

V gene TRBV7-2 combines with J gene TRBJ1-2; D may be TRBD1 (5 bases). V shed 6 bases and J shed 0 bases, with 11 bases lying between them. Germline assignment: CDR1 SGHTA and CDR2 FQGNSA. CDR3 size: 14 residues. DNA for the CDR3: TGTGCCAGCAGACCAGGGATGTCTAACTATGGCTACACCTTC. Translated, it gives CASRPGMSNYGYTF.

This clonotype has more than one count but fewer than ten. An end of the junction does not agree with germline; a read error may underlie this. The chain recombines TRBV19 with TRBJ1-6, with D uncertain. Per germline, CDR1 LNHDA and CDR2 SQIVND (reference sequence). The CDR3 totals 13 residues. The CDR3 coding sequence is TGTGCCAGTAAAAGGGATGAGGATTCCCCCCTCCACTTT. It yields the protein CASKRDEDSPLHF.

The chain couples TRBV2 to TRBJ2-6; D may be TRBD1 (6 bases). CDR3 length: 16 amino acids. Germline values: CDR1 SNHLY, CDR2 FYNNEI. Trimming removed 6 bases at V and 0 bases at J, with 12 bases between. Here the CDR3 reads CASSRDTLSGANVLTF. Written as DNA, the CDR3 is TGTGCCAGCAGCCGGGACACCCTCTCTGGGGCCAACGTCCTGACTTTC.